This entry describes one TCR beta chain. How the authors handled the data: Estimates of nucleated cell counts were drawn from the amplification of reference gene primers. Some clones are missing from TCRdb's copy, which holds only in-frame ones; the method was immunoSEQ multiplex PCR. V, J and clone size derive from that table, while D and trimming were established from the DNA sequence. The table records 150,000 to 200,000 clones, 86% of them present only once. These data belong to a study of blood T cell repertoires in COVID-19. In the study overall: Spain, Italy and the United States supplied samples that represented acute and convalescent COVID-19. Nucleic acid was either cDNA or gDNA, and it came from T cells, B-cell-depleted T cells, or PBMCs.

Sequencing input: peripheral blood. The receptor was derived from a woman aged 25 to 45 with active or convalescent COVID-19.

Written as DNA, the CDR3 is TGTGCCAGCAGGTCGCAGGGAGCGGGAGATACAGATACGCAGTATTTT. This gives the protein CASRSQGAGDTDTQYF. V is TRBV6-6 and J is TRBJ2-3, with TRBD2 identical over 8 bases. This CDR3 contains 16 residues. The germline CDR1 and CDR2 sequences are MNHNY and SVGAGI (reference sequence). After removal of 6 bases from V and 3 bases from J, the junction contained 11 bases not matched to a gene.